The 21 T cell receptor beta chains below were found in one sample sequenced in a study of blood T cell repertoires in COVID-19. Repertoires were generated with immunoSEQ multiplex PCR, while TCRdb's copy carries only in-frame clones and drops some. The sample has approximately 220,000 clones; about nine tenths are singletons. The material sequenced was PBMCs or T cells enriched from blood (not recorded which). All receptors come from a woman in her 30s who had recovered from COVID-19.

This clone was seen once. The V gene is TRBV6-5, the J gene TRBJ1-4; D perhaps matches TRBD1 (6 bases). The V and J ends lost 6 bases and 7 bases respectively, with 15 bases between them. The CDR3 is made up of 14 amino acids. Germline V CDR1 and CDR2: MNHEY, SVGAGI. The CDR3 here is CASRKRQAPEKLFF. The CDR3 DNA reads TGTGCCAGCAGAAAGCGACAGGCGCCTGAAAAACTGTTTTTT.

This chain links TRBV28 with TRBJ2-5; 12 bases line up with TRBD2. The CDR3 is made up of 16 amino acids. Germline assignment: CDR1 MDHEN and CDR2 SYDVKM. Germline trimming cut 2 bases from V and 4 bases from J; bases unmatched to any gene: 5. CDR3 sequence (DNA): TGTGCCAGCAGTTTACGGACTAGCGGGGCAGTAGAGACCCAGTACTTC. It specifies CASSLRTSGAVETQYF.

Only a few counts were recorded for this clone. This sequence joins TRBV6-5 and TRBJ1-4; tentatively, D is TRBD1 (5 bases). The CDR3 runs to 14 residues. Germline V lookup: CDR1 MNHEY, CDR2 SVGAGI. Trimming took 6 bases from V and 8 from J, leaving 16 bases between them. This CDR3 is CASRRGSGREKLFF. CDR3 coding DNA: TGTGCCAGCAGAAGGGGATCCGGTCGGGAAAAACTGTTTTTT.

This chain joins TRBV5-1 and TRBJ1-6; D is undetermined. Per the germline V gene, CDR1 is SGHRS and CDR2 is YFSETQ. CDR3 size: 14 residues. Trimming took off 0 bases at V and 5 bases at J, with 6 bases between the two ends. The CDR3 loop reads CASSLESNNSPLHF. The CDR3 DNA reads TGCGCCAGCAGCTTGGAATCTAATAATTCACCCCTCCACTTT.

The chain links TRBV4-2 to TRBJ2-2, with TRBD2 matching over 8 bases. Germline-derived CDR1 and CDR2 are LGHNA and YNFKEQ. Trimming took 1 base from V and 5 from J; bases not matched to a gene: 9. The CDR3 runs to 17 residues. CDR3 sequence (DNA): TGTGCCAGCAGCCAAGGAATGGGACTAGTGAGGACCGGGGAGCTGTTTTTT. Amino acids: CASSQGMGLVRTGELFF.

The chain links TRBV4-1 to TRBJ1-5; TRBD1 matches 9 bases. The CDR3 consists of 17 residues. Germline values: CDR1 MGHRA, CDR2 YSYEKL. V dropped 5 bases and J dropped 6; count of bases not matched to a gene: 14. CDR3 in DNA: TGCGCCAGCAGCACGGTTTCGACGGACAGGGGAGGTCAGCCCCAGCATTTT. It codes for CASSTVSTDRGGQPQHF.

The rearrangement links TRBV27 to TRBJ1-1; D remains ambiguous. V was pared by 0 bases and J by 1 base, with 12 bases between. Germline lookup yields CDR1 MNHEY and CDR2 SMNVEV (reference sequence). The CDR3 covers 16 residues. The CDR3 loop is CASSLSEGGPNTEAFF. DNA of the CDR3: TGTGCCAGCAGTTTATCTGAGGGCGGCCCGAACACTGAAGCTTTCTTT.

This clone is a singleton in its sample. The gene calls are TRBV7-8 and TRBJ1-4; D is perhaps TRBD1 (5 bases). V was cut by 5 bases and J by 4 bases, with 14 bases left in between. The CDR3 length is 15 residues. CDR1 is SGHVS, CDR2 FQNEAQ, per germline. The CDR3 is CASSENTGVNEKLFF. Here the CDR3 DNA reads TGTGCCAGCAGCGAAAACACAGGAGTTAATGAAAAACTGTTTTTT. The full variable domain, with the rest looked up from reference TRBV7-8 and TRBJ1-4, is GAGVSQSPRYKVAKRGQDVALRCDPISGHVSLFWYQQALGQGPEFLTYFQNEAQLDKSGLPSDRFFAERPEGSVSTLKIQRTQQEDSAVYLCASSENTGVNEKLFFGSGTQLSVL.

The V call is TRBV7-8, the J call TRBJ1-1; possibly TRBD1 for D (5 bases). CDR3 length equals 15 residues. V dropped 3 bases and J dropped 4 bases, with 15 bases sitting between them. From germline, CDR1 is SGHVS and CDR2 FQNEAQ. The DNA for the CDR3 is TGTGCCAGCAGCTTTACCGCACCAGGGCTCACTGAAGCTTTCTTT. It encodes CASSFTAPGLTEAFF. The whole variable domain, filled in from reference TRBV7-8 and TRBJ1-1, reads GAGVSQSPRYKVAKRGQDVALRCDPISGHVSLFWYQQALGQGPEFLTYFQNEAQLDKSGLPSDRFFAERPEGSVSTLKIQRTQQEDSAVYLCASSFTAPGLTEAFFGQGTRLTVV.

The chain joins TRBV24-1 to TRBJ2-6, with D tentatively TRBD1 (6 bases). Germline assignment: CDR1 KGHDR and CDR2 SFDVKD. V dropped 4 bases and J dropped 2 bases, with 14 bases sitting between them. The CDR3 extends over 17 amino acids. The CDR3 reads CATSEGRGGTGANVLTF. CDR3 nucleotides: TGTGCCACCAGTGAAGGCAGGGGTGGAACTGGGGCCAACGTCCTGACTTTC.

The chain uses TRBV9 and TRBJ1-1, with D possibly matching TRBD1 (6 bases). V lost 3 bases and J 4 bases, leaving 16 bases between the germline ends. Germline V CDR1 and CDR2: SGDLS, YYNGEE. The CDR3 runs to 15 residues. CDR3 DNA sequence: TGTGCCAGCAGCGAAAACAGGGTAGGGAGCACTGAAGCTTTCTTT. It codes for CASSENRVGSTEAFF.

The chain couples TRBV7-2 to TRBJ1-1; D is possibly TRBD1 (6 bases). This CDR3 contains 16 residues. Germline CDR1 and CDR2: SGHTA and FQGNSA. The ends were cut back, 4 bases at V and 8 bases at J, with 23 bases in the middle. The CDR3 DNA reads as TGTGCCAGCAGCTACCGGGACAAAGGATGGGTGATCGAAGCTTTCTTT. This codes for CASSYRDKGWVIEAFF. The variable domain in full, completed from reference TRBV7-2 and TRBJ1-1, reads GAGVSQSPSNKVTEKGKDVELRCDPISGHTALYWYRQSLGQGLEFLIYFQGNSAPDKSGLPSDRFSAERTGGSVSTLTIQRTQQEDSAVYLCASSYRDKGWVIEAFFGQGTRLTVV.

The chain employs TRBV4-3 and TRBJ2-1, with 7 bases that match TRBD2. The germline V gene has CDR1 LGHNA and CDR2 YSLEER. There are 18 residues in the CDR3. The ends lost 1 base at V and 0 bases at J; junction bases unmatched: 9. CDR3 residues: CASSQALYLAASYNEQFF. CDR3 in DNA: TGCGCCAGCAGCCAAGCTCTCTACCTAGCGGCCTCCTACAATGAGCAGTTCTTC.

This clone appeared once. V gene TRBV9 combines with J gene TRBJ1-6; 7 bases line up with TRBD1. This CDR3 is built from 15 residues. Trimming cost V 2 bases and J 2 bases; bases outside gene matches: 1. Germline lookup yields CDR1 SGDLS and CDR2 YYNGEE. CDR3 loop: CASSVGTAYNSPLHF. The CDR3 bases are TGTGCCAGCAGCGTGGGGACAGCCTATAATTCACCCCTCCACTTT.

This chain joins TRBV27 and TRBJ2-1; TRBD2 might be the D (5 bases). The germline gives CDR1 MNHEY, CDR2 SMNVEV (reference sequence). The V and J ends lost 2 bases and 6 bases respectively, with 14 bases between them. The CDR3 covers 15 residues. Here the CDR3 reads CASSLRRPPLNEQFF. The CDR3 nucleotides read TGTGCCAGCAGTTTAAGGAGGCCCCCCCTCAATGAGCAGTTCTTC.

The rearrangement links TRBV7-3 to TRBJ1-2; D gene unclear. Germline CDR1 and CDR2: SGHTA and FQGTGA. The CDR3 length is 14 residues. V gave up 2 bases and J gave up 4 bases, with 11 bases separating them. CDR3 DNA sequence: TGTGCCAGCAGCTTACATACCGGACTCTATGGCTACACCTTC. Translation gives CASSLHTGLYGYTF.

The chain carries TRBV19 and TRBJ1-2; 7 nucleotides align to TRBD1. The CDR3 spans 15 residues. V lost 7 bases and J lost 2; bases outside the gene matches: 10. Germline CDR1 and CDR2: LNHDA and SQIVND (reference sequence). Written as DNA, the CDR3 is TGTGCCAGTACCCCCTCAGGGGGGCGGAACTATGGCTACACCTTC. It is translated as CASTPSGGRNYGYTF.

The J gene is TRBJ2-5, the V gene TRBV3-1 (or the pseudogene TRBV3-2); unclear D gene. V was pared by 1 base and J by 5 bases, with 8 bases between. The CDR3 loop spans 13 amino acids. Germline V CDR1 and CDR2: LGHDT, YNNKEL (reference sequence). The chain's CDR3 is CASSQAGLETQYF. CDR3 coding DNA: TGTGCCAGCAGCCAAGCCGGGTTGGAGACCCAGTACTTC.

The CDR3 reads CASSGVGTGNTEAFF. As DNA, the CDR3 is TGTGCCAGCAGTGGGGTGGGGACAGGAAACACTGAAGCTTTCTTT. The V call is TRBV25-1, the J call TRBJ1-1; 8 bases line up with TRBD1. Germline V gene data show CDR1 as MGHDK and CDR2 as SYGVNS. Losses at the gene ends were 4 bases for V and 2 bases for J; bases not matched to a gene: 6. The CDR3 is 15 amino acids. The full variable domain, completed using reference TRBV25-1 and TRBJ1-1, is EADIYQTPRYLVIGTGKKITLECSQTMGHDKMYWYQQDPGMELHLIHYSYGVNSTEKGDLSSESTVSRIRTEHFPLTLESARPSHTSQYLCASSGVGTGNTEAFFGQGTRLTVV.

The genes are TRBV29-1 and TRBJ2-5; D is unresolved. V lost 6 bases and J 2 bases, leaving 16 bases between the germline ends. This CDR3 comprises 14 residues. Germline V gives CDR1 SQVTM, CDR2 ANQGSEA. CDR3 protein: CSVDKKAAQETQYF. For the CDR3, the DNA is TGCAGCGTGGATAAGAAGGCAGCGCAAGAGACCCAGTACTTC.

The chain uses TRBV5-1 and TRBJ1-1, with D perhaps TRBD1 (6 bases). Trimming stripped 2 bases from V and 8 bases from J, with 19 bases between. Germline assignment: CDR1 SGHRS and CDR2 YFSETQ. This CDR3 has 15 residues. Here the CDR3 DNA reads TGCGCCAGCAGCTTTCGGACCACTACAGGGACCGAAGCTTTCTTT. Translating gives CASSFRTTTGTEAFF.